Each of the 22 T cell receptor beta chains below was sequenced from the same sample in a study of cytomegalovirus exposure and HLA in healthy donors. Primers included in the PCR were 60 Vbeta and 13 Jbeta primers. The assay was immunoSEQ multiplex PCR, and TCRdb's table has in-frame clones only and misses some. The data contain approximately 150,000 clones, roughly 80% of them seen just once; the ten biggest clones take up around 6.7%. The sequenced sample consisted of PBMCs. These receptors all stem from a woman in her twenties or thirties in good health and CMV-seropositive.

As DNA, the CDR3 is TGTGCCAGCAGCACCCAGGGGAACACCGAGCAGTACTTC. Residues: CASSTQGNTEQYF. The chain carries TRBV7-3 and TRBJ2-7; a weak D match, TRBD1 (6 bases). With 5 bases removed from V and 6 bases from J, the gap between germline ends came to 14 bases. The CDR3 spans 13 residues. CDR1 and CDR2 (germline): SGHTA, FQGTGA.

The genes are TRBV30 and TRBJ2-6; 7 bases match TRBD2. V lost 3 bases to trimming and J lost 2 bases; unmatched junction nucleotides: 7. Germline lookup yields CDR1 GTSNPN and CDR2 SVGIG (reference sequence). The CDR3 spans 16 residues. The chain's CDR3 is CAWRRTGGTGANVLTF. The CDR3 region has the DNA TGTGCCTGGAGACGGACCGGGGGGACTGGGGCCAACGTCCTGACTTTC.

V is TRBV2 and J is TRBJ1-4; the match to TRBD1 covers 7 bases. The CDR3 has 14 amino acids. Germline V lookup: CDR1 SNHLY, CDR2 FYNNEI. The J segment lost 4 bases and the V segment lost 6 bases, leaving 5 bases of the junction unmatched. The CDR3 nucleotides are TGTGCCAGCAGGCCGGGACAGATTAATGAAAAACTGTTTTTT. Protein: CASRPGQINEKLFF.

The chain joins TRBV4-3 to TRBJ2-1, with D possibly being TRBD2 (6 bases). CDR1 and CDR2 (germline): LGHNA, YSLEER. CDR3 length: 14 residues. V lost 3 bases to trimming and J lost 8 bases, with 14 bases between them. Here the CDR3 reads CASSHRGLFDEQFF. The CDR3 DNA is TGCGCCAGCAGCCACCGGGGACTTTTTGATGAGCAGTTCTTC.

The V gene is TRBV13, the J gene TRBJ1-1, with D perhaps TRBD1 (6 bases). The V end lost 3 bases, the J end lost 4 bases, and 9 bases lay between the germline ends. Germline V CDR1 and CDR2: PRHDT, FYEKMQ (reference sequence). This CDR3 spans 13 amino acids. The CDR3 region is CASSLIGGTEAFF. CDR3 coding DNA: TGTGCCAGCAGCTTGATAGGGGGCACTGAAGCTTTCTTT.

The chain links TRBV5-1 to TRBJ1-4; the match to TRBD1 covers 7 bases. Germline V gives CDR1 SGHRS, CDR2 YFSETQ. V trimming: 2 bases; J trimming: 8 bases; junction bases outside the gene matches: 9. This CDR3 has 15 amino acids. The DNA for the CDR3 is TGCGCCAGCAGCTTTACAGGGGCCTTGGGAGAAAAACTGTTTTTT. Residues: CASSFTGALGEKLFF.

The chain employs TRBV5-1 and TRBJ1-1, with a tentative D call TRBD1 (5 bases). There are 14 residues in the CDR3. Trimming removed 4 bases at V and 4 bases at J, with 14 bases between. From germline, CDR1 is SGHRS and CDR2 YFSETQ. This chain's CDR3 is CASSLSPGGTEAFF. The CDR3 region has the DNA TGCGCCAGCAGCCTGTCCCCGGGGGGCACTGAAGCTTTCTTT.

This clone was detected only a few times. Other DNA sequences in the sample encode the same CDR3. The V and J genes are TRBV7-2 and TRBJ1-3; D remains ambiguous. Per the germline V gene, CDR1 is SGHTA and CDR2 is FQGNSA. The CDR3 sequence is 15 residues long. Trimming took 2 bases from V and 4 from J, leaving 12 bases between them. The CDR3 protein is CASSLMRGSGNTIYF. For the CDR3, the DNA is TGTGCCAGCAGCTTAATGCGGGGATCAGGAAACACCATATATTTT.

The CDR3 is CASTTRVGSTGEQYF. Here the CDR3 DNA reads TGTGCCAGCACAACCCGCGTGGGGTCAACAGGCGAGCAGTACTTC. J is TRBJ2-5 and V is TRBV6-6; D may be TRBD1 (5 bases). Judging by the DNA end, TRBJ2-7 fits better; the J call may be wrong. The length of the CDR3 is 15 residues. CDR1 is MNHNY and CDR2 is SVGAGI in the germline V gene (reference sequence).

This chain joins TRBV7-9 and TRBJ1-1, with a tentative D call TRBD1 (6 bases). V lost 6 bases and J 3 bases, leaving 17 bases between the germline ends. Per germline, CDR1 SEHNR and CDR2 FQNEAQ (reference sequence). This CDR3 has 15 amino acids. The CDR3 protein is CASRNPRGPDTEAFF. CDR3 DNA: TGTGCCAGCAGAAATCCGCGGGGGCCGGACACTGAAGCTTTCTTT.

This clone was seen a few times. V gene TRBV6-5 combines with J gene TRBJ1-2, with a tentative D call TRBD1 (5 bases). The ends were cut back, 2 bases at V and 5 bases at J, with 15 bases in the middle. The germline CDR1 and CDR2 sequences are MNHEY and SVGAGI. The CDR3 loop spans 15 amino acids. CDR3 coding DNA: TGTGCCAGCAGTTACAAGGGCCAGGGTCTATATGGCTACACCTTC. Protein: CASSYKGQGLYGYTF.

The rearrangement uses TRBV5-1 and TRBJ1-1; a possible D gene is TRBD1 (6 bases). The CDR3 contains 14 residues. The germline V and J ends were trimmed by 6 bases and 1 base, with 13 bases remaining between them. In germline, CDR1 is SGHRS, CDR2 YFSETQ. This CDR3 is CASTWGLGNTEAFF. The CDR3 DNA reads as TGCGCCAGCACTTGGGGGCTCGGGAACACTGAAGCTTTCTTT.

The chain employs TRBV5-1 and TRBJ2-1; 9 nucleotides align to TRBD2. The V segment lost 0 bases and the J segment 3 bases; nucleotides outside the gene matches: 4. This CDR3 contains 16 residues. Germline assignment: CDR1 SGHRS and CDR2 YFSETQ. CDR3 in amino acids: CASSLAASGVYNEQFF. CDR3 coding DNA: TGCGCCAGCAGCTTGGCGGCTAGCGGGGTCTACAATGAGCAGTTCTTC.

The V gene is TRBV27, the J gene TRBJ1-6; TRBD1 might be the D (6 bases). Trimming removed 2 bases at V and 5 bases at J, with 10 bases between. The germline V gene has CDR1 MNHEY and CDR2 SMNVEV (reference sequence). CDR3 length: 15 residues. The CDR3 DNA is TGTGCCAGCAGTTTAGGCACAGGGAATAATTCACCCCTCCACTTT. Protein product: CASSLGTGNNSPLHF.

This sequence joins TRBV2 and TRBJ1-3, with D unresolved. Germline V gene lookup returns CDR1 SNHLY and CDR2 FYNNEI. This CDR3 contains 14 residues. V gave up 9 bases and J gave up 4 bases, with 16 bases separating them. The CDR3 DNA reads TGTGCCAGTGGGAAACAGCGGGCGGGAAACACCATATATTTT. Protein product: CASGKQRAGNTIYF.

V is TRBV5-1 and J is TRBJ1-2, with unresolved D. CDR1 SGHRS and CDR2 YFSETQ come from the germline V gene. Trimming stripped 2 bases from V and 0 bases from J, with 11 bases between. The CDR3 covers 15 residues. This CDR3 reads CASSFDFRANYGYTF. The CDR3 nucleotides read TGCGCCAGCAGCTTTGACTTCCGAGCTAACTATGGCTACACCTTC.

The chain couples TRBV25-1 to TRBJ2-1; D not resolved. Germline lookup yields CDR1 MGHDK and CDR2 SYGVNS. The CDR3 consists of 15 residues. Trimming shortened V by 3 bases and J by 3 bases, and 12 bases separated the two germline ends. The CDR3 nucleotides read TGTGCCAGCAGTGATGGCCAGGATTTCTACAATGAGCAGTTCTTC. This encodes CASSDGQDFYNEQFF.

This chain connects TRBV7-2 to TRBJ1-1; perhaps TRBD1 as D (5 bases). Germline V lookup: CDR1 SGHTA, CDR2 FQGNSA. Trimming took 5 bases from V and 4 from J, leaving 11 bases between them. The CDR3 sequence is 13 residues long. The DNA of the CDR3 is TGTGCCAGCAGCCGTGACAGAGTCACTGAAGCTTTCTTT. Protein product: CASSRDRVTEAFF.

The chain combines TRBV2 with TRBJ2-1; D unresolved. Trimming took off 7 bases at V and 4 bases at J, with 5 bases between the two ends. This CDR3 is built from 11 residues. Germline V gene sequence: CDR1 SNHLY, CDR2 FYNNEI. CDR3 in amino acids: CASTSYNEQFF. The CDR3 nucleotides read TGTGCCAGCACTAGTTACAATGAGCAGTTCTTC.

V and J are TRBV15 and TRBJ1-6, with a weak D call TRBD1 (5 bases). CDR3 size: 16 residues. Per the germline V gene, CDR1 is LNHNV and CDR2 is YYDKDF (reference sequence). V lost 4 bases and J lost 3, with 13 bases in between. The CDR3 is CATSTSGQSYNSPLHF. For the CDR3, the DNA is TGTGCCACCAGCACCAGTGGACAAAGCTATAATTCACCCCTCCACTTT.

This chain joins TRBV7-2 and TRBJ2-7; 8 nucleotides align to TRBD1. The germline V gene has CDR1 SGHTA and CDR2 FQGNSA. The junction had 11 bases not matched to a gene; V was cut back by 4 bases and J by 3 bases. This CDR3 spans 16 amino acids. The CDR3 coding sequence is TGTGCCAGCAGCTCCGCCCTCGGACAGGGCATCTACGAGCAGTACTTC. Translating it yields CASSSALGQGIYEQYF. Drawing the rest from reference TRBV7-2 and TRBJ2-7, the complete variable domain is GAGVSQSPSNKVTEKGKDVELRCDPISGHTALYWYRQSLGQGLEFLIYFQGNSAPDKSGLPSDRFSAERTGGSVSTLTIQRTQQEDSAVYLCASSSALGQGIYEQYFGPGTRLTVT.

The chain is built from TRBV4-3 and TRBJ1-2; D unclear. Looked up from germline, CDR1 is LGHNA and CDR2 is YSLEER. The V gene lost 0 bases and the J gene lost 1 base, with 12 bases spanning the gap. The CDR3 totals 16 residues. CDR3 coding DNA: TGCGCCAGCAGCCAAGACCCCCAGGTTCTTAACTATGGCTACACCTTC. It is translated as CASSQDPQVLNYGYTF.